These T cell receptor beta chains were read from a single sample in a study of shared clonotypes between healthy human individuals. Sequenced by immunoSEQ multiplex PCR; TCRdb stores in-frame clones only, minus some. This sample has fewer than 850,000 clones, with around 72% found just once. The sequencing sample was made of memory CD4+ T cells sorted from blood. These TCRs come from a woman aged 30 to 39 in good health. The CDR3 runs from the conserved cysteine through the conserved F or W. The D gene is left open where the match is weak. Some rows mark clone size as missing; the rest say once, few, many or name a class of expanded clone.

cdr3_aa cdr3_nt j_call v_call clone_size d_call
CASSPNDRRSFYEQYF TGTGCCAGCAGCCCCAACGACCGCCGGAGTTTCTACGAGCAGTACTTC TRBJ2-7 TRBV5-4 NA NA
CASSEALDYEQYF TGTGCCAGCAGTGAAGCGCTCGACTACGAGCAGTACTTC TRBJ2-7 TRBV2 NA NA
CASSPRSGTSGRDTQYF TGTGCCAGCTCACCTCGATCTGGGACTAGCGGGAGAGATACGCAGTATTTT TRBJ2-3 TRBV18 NA TRBD2
CASSLTPGQSNTEAFF TGTGCCAGCAGTTTAACTCCCGGACAGTCGAACACTGAAGCTTTCTTT TRBJ1-1 TRBV28 NA NA
CASSFRKSPREFF TGTGCCAGCAGCTTCAGGAAGTCCCCCAGGGAGTTCTTC TRBJ2-1 TRBV11-2 NA NA
CASSATSQGTEAFF TGTGCCAGCAGCGCGACATCGCAGGGGACTGAAGCTTTCTTT TRBJ1-1 TRBV11-3 NA NA
CASSWDREWNQPQHF TGTGCCAGCAGTTGGGACAGGGAATGGAATCAGCCCCAGCATTTT TRBJ1-5 TRBV28 NA TRBD1
CASSLDRGTHEQYF TGTGCCAGCAGCTTAGATCGGGGAACCCACGAGCAGTACTTC TRBJ2-7 TRBV7-8 many NA
CASSRLAYTDTQYF TGTGCCAGCAGCCGACTAGCGTACACAGATACGCAGTATTTT TRBJ2-3 TRBV9 NA TRBD2
CASSLGHNQGETQYF TGTGCCAGCAGCTTAGGACACAACCAGGGAGAGACCCAGTACTTC TRBJ2-5 TRBV13 once NA
CASSATRIEQFF TGTGCCAGCAGTGCAACGAGAATTGAGCAGTTCTTC TRBJ2-1 TRBV28 few NA
CASSLAWGLVDYEQYF TGTGCCAGCAGCTTAGCATGGGGACTAGTGGACTACGAGCAGTACTTC TRBJ2-7 TRBV11-2 NA TRBD2
CASRSTGIGNTIYF TGTGCCAGCAGAAGCACAGGGATCGGAAACACCATATATTTT TRBJ1-3 TRBV6-5 few NA
CASSLDRAGNTIYF TGTGCCAGCAGTTTAGACAGGGCTGGAAACACCATATATTTT TRBJ1-3 TRBV7-9 few TRBD1
CASSDQGSGELFF TGTGCCAGCAGTGACCAAGGGTCGGGGGAGCTGTTTTTT TRBJ2-2 TRBV6-4 NA NA
CASSTTGLSNQPQHF TGTGCCAGTAGTACAACAGGGTTGAGCAATCAGCCCCAGCATTTT TRBJ1-5 TRBV19 NA NA
CASGTSGSGEQFF TGTGCCAGCGGGACTAGCGGGAGCGGAGAGCAGTTCTTC TRBJ2-1 TRBV27 NA TRBD2
CASSPGGPSSYEQYF TGTGCCAGCAGCCCGGGGGGCCCTTCCTCCTACGAGCAGTACTTC TRBJ2-7 TRBV28 many NA
CASREFISSGLQGANVLTF TGTGCCAGCAGGGAATTTATAAGCTCAGGGCTGCAAGGGGCCAACGTCCTGACTTTC TRBJ2-6 TRBV6-1 NA NA
CASSRGTSHYEQYF TGTGCCAGCAGCCGGGGGACTAGCCACTACGAGCAGTACTTC TRBJ2-7 TRBV14 NA TRBD2
CASSLTQVVAAQETQYF TGTGCCAGCAGTTTAACCCAGGTGGTAGCGGCACAAGAGACCCAGTACTTC TRBJ2-5 TRBV27 NA NA
CSVEAEGQPQHF TGCAGCGTTGAGGCAGAAGGTCAGCCCCAGCATTTT TRBJ1-5 TRBV29-1 NA NA
CASSSGTGHEAFF TGTGCCAGCAGTTCGGGGACAGGCCATGAAGCTTTCTTT TRBJ1-1 TRBV28 NA TRBD1
CASSSGTGKADTQYF TGTGCCAGCAGCTCTGGGACAGGCAAGGCAGATACGCAGTATTTT TRBJ2-3 TRBV11-2 NA TRBD1
CAWSVGGTGTYEQYF TGTGCCTGGAGTGTAGGCGGGACAGGCACCTACGAGCAGTACTTC TRBJ2-7 TRBV30 NA TRBD1
CASSFDSFLRNEQFF TGTGCCAGCAGTTTCGACAGTTTTCTTAGGAATGAGCAGTTCTTC TRBJ2-1 TRBV5-6 once NA
CASSPPGLGSYEQYF TGTGCCAGCAGCCCCCCCGGACTAGGTTCCTACGAGCAGTACTTC TRBJ2-7 TRBV14 NA TRBD2
CASSDRVASTDTQYF TGTGCCAGCAGCGACAGGGTCGCTAGCACAGATACGCAGTATTTT TRBJ2-3 TRBV7-8 NA TRBD1
CASSLGTSGFTDTQYF TGTGCCAGCAGCTTAGGCACTAGCGGATTCACAGATACGCAGTATTTT TRBJ2-3 TRBV11-2 few TRBD2
CASSYSWGGSETQYF TGTGCCAGCAGTTACTCTTGGGGAGGGAGCGAGACCCAGTACTTC TRBJ2-5 TRBV6-5 NA TRBD2